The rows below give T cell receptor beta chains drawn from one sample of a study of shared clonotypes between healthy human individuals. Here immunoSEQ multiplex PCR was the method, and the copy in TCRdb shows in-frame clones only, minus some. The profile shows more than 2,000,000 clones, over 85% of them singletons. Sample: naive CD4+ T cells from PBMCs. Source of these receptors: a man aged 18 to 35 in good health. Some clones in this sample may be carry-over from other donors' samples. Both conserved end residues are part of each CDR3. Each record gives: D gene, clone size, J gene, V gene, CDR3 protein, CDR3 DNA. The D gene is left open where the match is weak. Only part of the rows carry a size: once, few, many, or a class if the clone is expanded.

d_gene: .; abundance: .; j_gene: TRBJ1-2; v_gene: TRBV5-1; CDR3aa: CASSLGDRTEGYTF; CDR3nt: TGCGCCAGCAGCTTGGGAGACAGGACCGAGGGCTACACCTTC
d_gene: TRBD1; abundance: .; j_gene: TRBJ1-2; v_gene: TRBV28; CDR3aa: CASSLRLGTGDNYGYTF; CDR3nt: TGTGCCAGCAGCCTGAGGCTCGGGACAGGGGATAACTATGGCTACACCTTC
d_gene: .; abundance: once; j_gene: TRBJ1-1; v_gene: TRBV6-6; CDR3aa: CASTRPRDNTEAFF; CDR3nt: TGTGCCAGCACTCGTCCCAGGGATAACACTGAAGCTTTCTTT
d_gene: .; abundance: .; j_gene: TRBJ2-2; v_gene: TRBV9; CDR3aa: CASSVSPGARDTGELFF; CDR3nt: TGTGCCAGCAGCGTATCCCCCGGGGCCCGGGACACCGGGGAGCTGTTTTTT
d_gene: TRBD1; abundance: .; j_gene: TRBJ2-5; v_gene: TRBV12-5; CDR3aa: CASGPGTGTGFETQYF; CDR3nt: TGTGCTAGTGGTCCAGGAACCGGGACAGGGTTTGAGACCCAGTACTTC
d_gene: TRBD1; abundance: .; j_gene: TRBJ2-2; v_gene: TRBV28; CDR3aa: CASRTGTETGELFF; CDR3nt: TGTGCCAGCAGGACCGGGACAGAGACCGGGGAGCTGTTTTTT
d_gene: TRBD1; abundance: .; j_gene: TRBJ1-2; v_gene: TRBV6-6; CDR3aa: CASTDPGQAYGYTF; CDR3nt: TGTGCCAGCACCGACCCGGGACAGGCGTATGGCTACACCTTC
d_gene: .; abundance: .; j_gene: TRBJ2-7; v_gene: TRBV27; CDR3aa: CASSLYSAPYEQYF; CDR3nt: TGTGCCAGCAGTTTATACAGCGCACCCTACGAGCAGTACTTC
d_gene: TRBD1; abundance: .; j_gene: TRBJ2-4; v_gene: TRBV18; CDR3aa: CASSWDRVFQYF; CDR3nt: TGTGCCAGCTCATGGGACAGGGTGTTTCAGTACTTC
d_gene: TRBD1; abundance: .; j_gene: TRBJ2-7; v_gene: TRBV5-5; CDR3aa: CASSSGDRGYEQYF; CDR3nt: TGTGCCAGCAGCTCGGGGGACAGGGGCTACGAGCAGTACTTC
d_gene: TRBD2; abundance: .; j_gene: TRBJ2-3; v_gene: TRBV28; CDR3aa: CAVVASGSEVGPTTDTQYF; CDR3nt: TGTGCCGTCGTGGCTAGCGGGAGTGAGGTCGGTCCTACCACAGATACGCAGTATTTT
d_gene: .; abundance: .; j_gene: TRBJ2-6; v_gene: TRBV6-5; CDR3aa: CASSYSGSGANVLTF; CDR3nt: TGTGCCAGCAGTTACTCGGGGTCAGGGGCCAACGTCCTGACTTTC
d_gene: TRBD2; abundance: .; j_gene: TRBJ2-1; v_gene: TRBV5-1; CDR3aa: CASSPGTSGRAAHEQFF; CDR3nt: TGCGCCAGCAGCCCGGGGACTAGCGGGAGGGCCGCACATGAGCAGTTCTTC
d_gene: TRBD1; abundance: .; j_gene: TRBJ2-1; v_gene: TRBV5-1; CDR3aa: CASSSAGQGVDEQFF; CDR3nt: TGCGCCAGCAGCTCCGCCGGGCAGGGGGTCGATGAGCAGTTCTTC
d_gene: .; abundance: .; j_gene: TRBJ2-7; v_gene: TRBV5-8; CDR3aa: CASSSTDVPAEQYF; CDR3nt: TGTGCCAGCAGCTCCACGGATGTTCCGGCCGAGCAGTACTTC
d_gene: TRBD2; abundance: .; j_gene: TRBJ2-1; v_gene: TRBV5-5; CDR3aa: CASSSEREEIGEQFF; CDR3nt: TGTGCCAGCAGCTCAGAGCGGGAGGAAATTGGGGAGCAGTTCTTC
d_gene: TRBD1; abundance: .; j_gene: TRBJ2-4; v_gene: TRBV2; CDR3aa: CASRSGQLTLAKNIQYF; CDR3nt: TGTGCCAGCAGGTCGGGACAGCTCACGCTAGCCAAAAACATTCAGTACTTC
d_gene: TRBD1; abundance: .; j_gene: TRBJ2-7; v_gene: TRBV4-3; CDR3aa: CASSQDSGDRGYEQYF; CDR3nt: TGCGCCAGCAGCCAAGATTCTGGCGACAGGGGGTACGAGCAGTACTTC
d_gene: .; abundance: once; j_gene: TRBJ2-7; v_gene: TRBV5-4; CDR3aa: CASSLGVSVSYEQYF; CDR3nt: TGTGCCAGCAGCTTGGGCGTTTCGGTGTCTTACGAGCAGTACTTC
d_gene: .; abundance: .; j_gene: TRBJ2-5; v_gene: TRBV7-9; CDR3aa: CASSLAVFETQYF; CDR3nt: TGTGCCAGCAGCCTCGCCGTGTTTGAGACCCAGTACTTC
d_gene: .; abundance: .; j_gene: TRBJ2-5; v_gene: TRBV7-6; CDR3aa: CASSFAPQGYQETQYF; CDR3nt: TGTGCCAGCAGCTTCGCCCCTCAAGGGTACCAAGAGACCCAGTACTTC
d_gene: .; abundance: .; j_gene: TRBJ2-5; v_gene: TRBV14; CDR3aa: CASSPPGLSGVGRIQYF; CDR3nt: TGTGCCAGCAGCCCACCAGGGCTGTCAGGGGTCGGGAGGATCCAGTACTTC
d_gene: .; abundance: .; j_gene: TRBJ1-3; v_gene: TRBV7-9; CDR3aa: CASSGQRGQGPGNTIYF; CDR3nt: TGTGCCAGCAGCGGACAAAGGGGACAAGGGCCGGGAAACACCATATATTTT
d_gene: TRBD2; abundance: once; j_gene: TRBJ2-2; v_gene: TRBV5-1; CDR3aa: CASSIGLDAGELFF; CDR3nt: TGCGCCAGCAGCATTGGACTAGACGCCGGGGAGCTGTTTTTT
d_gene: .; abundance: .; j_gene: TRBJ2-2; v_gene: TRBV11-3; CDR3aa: CASMIGPAGELFF; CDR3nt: TGTGCCAGCATGATAGGACCCGCAGGGGAGCTGTTTTTT
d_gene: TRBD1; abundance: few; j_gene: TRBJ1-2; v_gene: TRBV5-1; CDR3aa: CASSLADRLGQSYTF; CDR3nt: TGCGCCAGCAGCTTGGCGGACAGGCTAGGCCAGAGCTACACCTTC
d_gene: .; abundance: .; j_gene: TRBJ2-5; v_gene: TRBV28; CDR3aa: CASSPPGGGETQYF; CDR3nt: TGTGCCAGCAGTCCACCAGGGGGAGGGGAGACCCAGTACTTC
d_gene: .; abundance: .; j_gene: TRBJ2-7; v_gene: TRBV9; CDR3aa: CASSVDGSVTPYEQYF; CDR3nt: TGTGCCAGCAGCGTAGATGGCAGCGTGACGCCCTACGAGCAGTACTTC
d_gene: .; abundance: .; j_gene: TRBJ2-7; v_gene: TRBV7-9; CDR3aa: CASSLRDTSYEQYF; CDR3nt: TGTGCCAGCAGCTTACGGGACACCTCCTACGAGCAGTACTTC
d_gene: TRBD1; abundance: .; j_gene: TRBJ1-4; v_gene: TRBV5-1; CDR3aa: CASRLTGGFGEKLFF; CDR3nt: TGCGCCAGCAGGCTGACAGGGGGCTTTGGCGAAAAACTGTTTTTT
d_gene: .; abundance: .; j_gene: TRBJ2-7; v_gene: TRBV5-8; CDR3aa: CASSLALGTGEQYF; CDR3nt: TGTGCCAGCAGCTTGGCCTTAGGCACAGGCGAGCAGTACTTC
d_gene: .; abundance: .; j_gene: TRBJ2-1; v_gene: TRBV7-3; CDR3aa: CASSGGSYNEQFF; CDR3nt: TGTGCCAGCAGCGGGGGCTCCTACAATGAGCAGTTCTTC
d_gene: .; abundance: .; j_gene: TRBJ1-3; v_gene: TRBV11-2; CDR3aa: CASSQGDSGNTIYF; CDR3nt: TGTGCCAGCAGCCAAGGGGACTCTGGAAACACCATATATTTT
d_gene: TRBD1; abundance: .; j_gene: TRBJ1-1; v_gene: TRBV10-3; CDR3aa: CAISVRGQSNTEAFF; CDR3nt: TGTGCCATCAGTGTTCGGGGACAGTCGAACACTGAAGCTTTCTTT
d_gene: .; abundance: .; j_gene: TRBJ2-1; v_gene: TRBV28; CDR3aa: CASSPTHGGWNEQFF; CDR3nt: TGTGCCAGCAGCCCTACTCACGGGGGCTGGAATGAGCAGTTCTTC
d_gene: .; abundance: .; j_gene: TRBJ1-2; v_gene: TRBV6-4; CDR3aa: CASSDSGGGYTF; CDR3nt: TGTGCCAGCAGTGACTCAGGTGGTGGCTACACCTTC
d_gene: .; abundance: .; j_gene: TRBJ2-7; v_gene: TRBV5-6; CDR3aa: CASSFAGGSTRSYEQYF; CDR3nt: TGTGCCAGCAGCTTTGCAGGGGGGAGCACCCGTTCCTACGAGCAGTACTTC
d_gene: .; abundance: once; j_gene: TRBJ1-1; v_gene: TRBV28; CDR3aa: CASSLNRGAFF; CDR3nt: TGTGCCAGCAGTTTAAATAGGGGAGCTTTCTTT
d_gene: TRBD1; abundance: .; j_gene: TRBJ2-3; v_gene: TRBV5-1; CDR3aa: CASSRGRGSDTQYF; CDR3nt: TGCGCCAGCAGCAGGGGGCGCGGATCGGATACGCAGTATTTT
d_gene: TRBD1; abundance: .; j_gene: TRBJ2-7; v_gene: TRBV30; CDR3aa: CAWRRDSFTYEQYF; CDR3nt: TGTGCCTGGAGACGGGACAGCTTCACCTACGAGCAGTACTTC
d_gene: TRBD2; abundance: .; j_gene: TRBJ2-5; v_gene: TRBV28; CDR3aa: CASSSAGARQETQYF; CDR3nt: TGTGCCAGCAGCTCAGCGGGAGCGCGGCAAGAGACCCAGTACTTC